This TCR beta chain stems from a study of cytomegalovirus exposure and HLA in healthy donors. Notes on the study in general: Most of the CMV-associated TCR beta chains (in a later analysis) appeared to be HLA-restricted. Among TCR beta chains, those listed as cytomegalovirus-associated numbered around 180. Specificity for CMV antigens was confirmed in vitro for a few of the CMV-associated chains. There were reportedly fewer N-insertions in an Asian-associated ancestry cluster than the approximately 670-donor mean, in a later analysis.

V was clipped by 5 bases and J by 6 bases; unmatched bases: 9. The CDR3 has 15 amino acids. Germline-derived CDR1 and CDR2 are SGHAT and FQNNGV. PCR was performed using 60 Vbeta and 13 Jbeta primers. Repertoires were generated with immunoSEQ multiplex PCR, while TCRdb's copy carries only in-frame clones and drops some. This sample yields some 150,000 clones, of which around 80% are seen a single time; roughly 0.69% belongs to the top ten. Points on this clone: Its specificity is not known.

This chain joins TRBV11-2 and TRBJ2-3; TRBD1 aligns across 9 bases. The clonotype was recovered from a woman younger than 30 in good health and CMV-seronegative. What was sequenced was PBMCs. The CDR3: CASSLQQGAADTQYF. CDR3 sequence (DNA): TGTGCCAGCAGCCTTCAACAGGGGGCGGCGGATACGCAGTATTTT.